These T cell receptor beta chains were read from a single sample in a study of T cell responses to AZD1222 COVID-19 vaccine. TCRdb's table, derived via immunoSEQ multiplex PCR, lists solely in-frame clones and lacks some. The sample contains approximately 130,000 clones, 80% to 95% of which appear only once. The sample consisted of peripheral blood, taken on day 0 of AZD1222 vaccination. The receptor set was obtained from an adult in good health. Each CDR3 is given with its conserved first and last residue. D genes are given only for firm matches. For some rows the clone size is stated as once, few or many, or as a class when expanded; others skip it.

v_call	clone_size	j_call	d_call	cdr3_nt	cdr3_aa
TRBV28	.	TRBJ2-1	TRBD1	TGTGCCAGCAGTGCGCCGGGACAGGGCCATGAGCAGTTCTTC	CASSAPGQGHEQFF
TRBV28	.	TRBJ2-2	.	TGTGCCAGCAGTTTCTCCGGGGAGCTGTTTTTT	CASSFSGELFF
TRBV27	.	TRBJ1-2	.	TGTGCCAGCAGTTTATCAGCTTCGCGCGGCATGGGCTATGGCTACACCTTC	CASSLSASRGMGYGYTF
TRBV28	.	TRBJ2-3	TRBD2	TGTGCCAGCAGAACCGGGGCTAGCGGGAGGGGAGATACGCAGTATTTT	CASRTGASGRGDTQYF
TRBV28	once	TRBJ1-6	TRBD1	TGTGCCAGCAGTCGTCGACAGGGGGGTAGAAATTCACCCCTCCACTTT	CASSRRQGGRNSPLHF
TRBV9	.	TRBJ2-1	.	TGTGCCAGCAGCGTCGGCAGCTCCTACAATGAGCAGTTCTTC	CASSVGSSYNEQFF
TRBV28	.	TRBJ2-7	TRBD1	TGTGCCAGCAGTTTGTCTGGACAGGGAACCTACGAGCAGTACTTC	CASSLSGQGTYEQYF
TRBV2	.	TRBJ1-4	.	TGTGCCAGCAGGGCCTCTGAAAAACTGTTTTTT	CASRASEKLFF
TRBV27	.	TRBJ1-2	TRBD1	TGTGCCAGCAAGCTTTTCGGGGACAGGGATGACTATGGCTACACCTTC	CASKLFGDRDDYGYTF
TRBV18	.	TRBJ1-2	TRBD1	TGTGCCAGCTCACCACTCGGGACAGGGCCCTATGGCTACACCTTC	CASSPLGTGPYGYTF
TRBV6-5	.	TRBJ1-1	.	TGTGCCAGCAGTTACACTATGACAGTAAATACTGAAGCTTTCTTT	CASSYTMTVNTEAFF
TRBV12-3/TRBV12-4	.	TRBJ1-1	TRBD1	TGTGCCAGCAGTCGGACAGGTAACACTGAAGCTTTCTTT	CASSRTGNTEAFF
TRBV18	.	TRBJ2-3	TRBD2	TGTGCCAGCTCACCATCGCGGGAGAGGTCTGGCACAGATACGCAGTATTTT	CASSPSRERSGTDTQYF
TRBV9	.	TRBJ2-5	.	TGTGCCAGCAGCGTAGATAGGGGGGGACTACTAGAGACCCAGTACTTC	CASSVDRGGLLETQYF
TRBV9	.	TRBJ2-2	TRBD2	TGTGCCAGCAGCCTACAAACGGGAGGTGTACCCGGGGAGCTGTTTTTT	CASSLQTGGVPGELFF
TRBV3-1/TRBV3-2	.	TRBJ1-3	.	TGTGCCAGCAGCCAAGGTCGGAGCTCTGGAAACACCATATATTTT	CASSQGRSSGNTIYF
TRBV28	.	TRBJ2-2	.	TGTGCCAGCCGATGGACTTCCGGAAACACCGGGGAGCTGTTTTTT	CASRWTSGNTGELFF
TRBV12-3/TRBV12-4	.	TRBJ1-5	.	TGTGCCAGCAAGGGAAGCAATCAGCCCCAGCATTTT	CASKGSNQPQHF
TRBV7-2	.	TRBJ2-3	.	TGTGCCAGCAGCTTCAGGGGACCCACAGATACGCAGTATTTT	CASSFRGPTDTQYF
TRBV10-1	.	TRBJ1-2	.	TGCGCCAGCAGTGAGGCAGGGAGCTATGGCTACACCTTC	CASSEAGSYGYTF